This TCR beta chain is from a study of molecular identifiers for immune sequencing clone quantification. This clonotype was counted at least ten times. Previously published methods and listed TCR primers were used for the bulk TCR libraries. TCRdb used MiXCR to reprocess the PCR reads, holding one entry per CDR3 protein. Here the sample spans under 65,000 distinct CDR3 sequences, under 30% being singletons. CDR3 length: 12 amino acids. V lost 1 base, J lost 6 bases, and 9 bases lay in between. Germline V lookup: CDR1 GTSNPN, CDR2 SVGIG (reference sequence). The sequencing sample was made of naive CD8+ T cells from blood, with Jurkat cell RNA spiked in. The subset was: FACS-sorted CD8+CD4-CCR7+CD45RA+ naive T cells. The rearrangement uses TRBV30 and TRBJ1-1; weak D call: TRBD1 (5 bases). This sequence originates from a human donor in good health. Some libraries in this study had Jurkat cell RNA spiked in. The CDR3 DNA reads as TGTGCCTGGAGTGGAGGGGAGGCTGAAGCTTTCTTT. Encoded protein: CAWSGGEAEAFF.